This TCR beta chain was found in a study of shared clonotypes between healthy human individuals. CD45RO negativity and positive selection for CCR7 defined naive CD8 cells, a population that excluded terminally differentiated effector memory CD45RA+ cells. The CDR3 length is 16 residues. The germline gives CDR1 SGHAT, CDR2 FQNNGV. V was pared by 1 base and J by 0 bases, with 4 bases of the junction left unmatched. The authors loaded roughly 200 ng DNA, tens of thousands of T cell genomes, into sorted-subset replicate PCRs. Produced via immunoSEQ multiplex PCR; TCRdb's table is partial and in-frame only. The table lists about 680,000 clones, around 90% of them singletons, with about 24% in the top ten.

The sequence was collected from a man aged 25 to 45 in good health. The chain carries TRBV11-2 and TRBJ2-3; 7 positions match TRBD2. The sample comprised naive CD8+ T cells sorted from blood. The CDR3 spells CASSLGAGPSTDTQYF. The DNA of the CDR3 is TGTGCCAGCAGCTTAGGAGCGGGACCTAGCACAGATACGCAGTATTTT.